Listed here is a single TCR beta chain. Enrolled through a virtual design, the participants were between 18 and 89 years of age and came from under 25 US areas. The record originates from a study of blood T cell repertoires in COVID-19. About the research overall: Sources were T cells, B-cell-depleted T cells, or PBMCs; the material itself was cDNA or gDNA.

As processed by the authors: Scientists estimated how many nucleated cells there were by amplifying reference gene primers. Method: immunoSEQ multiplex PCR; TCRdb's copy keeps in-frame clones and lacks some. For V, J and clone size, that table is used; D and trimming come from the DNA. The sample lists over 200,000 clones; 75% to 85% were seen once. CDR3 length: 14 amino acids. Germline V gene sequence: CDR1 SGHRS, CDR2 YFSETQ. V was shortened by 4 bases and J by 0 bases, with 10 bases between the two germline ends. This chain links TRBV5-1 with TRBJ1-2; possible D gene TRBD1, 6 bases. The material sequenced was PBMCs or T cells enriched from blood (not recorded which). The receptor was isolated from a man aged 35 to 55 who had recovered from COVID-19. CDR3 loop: CASSPGQTNYGYTF. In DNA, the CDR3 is TGCGCCAGCAGCCCCGGACAGACTAACTATGGCTACACCTTC.